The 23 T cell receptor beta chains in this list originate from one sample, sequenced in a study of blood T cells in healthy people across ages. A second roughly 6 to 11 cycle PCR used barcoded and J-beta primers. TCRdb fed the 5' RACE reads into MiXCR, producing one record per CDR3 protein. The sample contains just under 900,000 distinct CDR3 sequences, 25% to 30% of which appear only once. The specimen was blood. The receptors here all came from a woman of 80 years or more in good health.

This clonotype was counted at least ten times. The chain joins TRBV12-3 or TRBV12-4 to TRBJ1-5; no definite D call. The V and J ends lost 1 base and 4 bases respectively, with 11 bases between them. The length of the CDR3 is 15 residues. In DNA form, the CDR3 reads TGTGCCAGCAGTTTAGTGACGCCGCAAAATCAGCCCCAGCATTTT. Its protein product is CASSLVTPQNQPQHF.

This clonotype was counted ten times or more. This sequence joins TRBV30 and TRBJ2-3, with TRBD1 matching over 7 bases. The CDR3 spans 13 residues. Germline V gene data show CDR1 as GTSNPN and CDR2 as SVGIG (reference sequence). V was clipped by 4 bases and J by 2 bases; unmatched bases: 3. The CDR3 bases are TGTGCCTGGAAGAGGGGGCCCACAGATACGCAGTATTTT. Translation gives CAWKRGPTDTQYF.

CDR3: CASSQLKQVSETQYF. Here the CDR3 DNA reads TGTGCCAGCAGTCAACTCAAACAGGTCTCTGAGACCCAGTACTTC. J is TRBJ2-5 and V is TRBV6-5, with TRBD1 as a possible D gene (5 bases). V gave up 5 bases and J gave up 5 bases, with 18 bases separating them. Per the germline V gene, CDR1 is MNHEY and CDR2 is SVGAGI. The CDR3 has 15 residues.

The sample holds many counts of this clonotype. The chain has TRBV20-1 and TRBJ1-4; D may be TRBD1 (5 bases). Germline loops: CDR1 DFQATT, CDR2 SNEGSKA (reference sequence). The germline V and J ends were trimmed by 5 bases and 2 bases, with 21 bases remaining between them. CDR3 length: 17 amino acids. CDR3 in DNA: TGCAGTGCTCCAAGGCAGCGGGGGGTCTCGACTAATGAAAAACTGTTTTTT. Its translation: CSAPRQRGVSTNEKLFF.

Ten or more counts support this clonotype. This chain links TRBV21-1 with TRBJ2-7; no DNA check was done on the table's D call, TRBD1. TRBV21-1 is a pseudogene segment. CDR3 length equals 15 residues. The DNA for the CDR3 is TGTGCCAGCCTGGGACAGGGGGCTTTTGGGTACGAGCAGTACTTC. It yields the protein CASLGQGAFGYEQYF.

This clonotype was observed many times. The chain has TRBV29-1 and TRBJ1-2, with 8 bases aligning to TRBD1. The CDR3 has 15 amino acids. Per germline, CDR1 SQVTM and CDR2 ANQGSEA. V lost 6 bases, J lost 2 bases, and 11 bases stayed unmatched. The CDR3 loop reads CSVDIGTGKNYGYTF. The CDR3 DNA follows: TGCAGCGTGGACATAGGGACAGGAAAGAACTATGGCTACACCTTC. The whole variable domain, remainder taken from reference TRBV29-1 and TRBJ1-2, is SAVISQKPSRDICQRGTSLTIQCQVDSQVTMMFWYRQQPGQSLTLIATANQGSEATYESGFVIDKFPISRPNLTFSTLTVSNMSPEDSSIYLCSVDIGTGKNYGYTFGSGTRLTVV.

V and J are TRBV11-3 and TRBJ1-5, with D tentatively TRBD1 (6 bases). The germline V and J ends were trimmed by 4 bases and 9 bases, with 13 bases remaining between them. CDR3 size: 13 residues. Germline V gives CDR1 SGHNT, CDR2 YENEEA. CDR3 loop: CASSSGTLGPQHF. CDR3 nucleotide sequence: TGTGCCAGCAGCTCAGGGACACTTGGGCCCCAGCATTTT.

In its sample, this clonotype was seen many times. The CDR3 nucleotides are TGTGCCAGCACCCAAAACCTCCTCCGGAACAATGAGCAGTTCTTC. Protein sequence: CASTQNLLRNNEQFF. The V gene is TRBV7-9, the J gene TRBJ2-1; D gene uncertain. The CDR3 is 15 residues long. Trimming stripped 7 bases from V and 5 bases from J, with 18 bases between. Germline V gene data show CDR1 as SEHNR and CDR2 as FQNEAQ (reference sequence).

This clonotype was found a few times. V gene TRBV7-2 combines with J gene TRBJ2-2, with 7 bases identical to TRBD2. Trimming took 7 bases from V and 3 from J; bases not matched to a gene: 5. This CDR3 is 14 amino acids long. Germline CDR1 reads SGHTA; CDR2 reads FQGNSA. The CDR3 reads CASTPGRDTGELFF. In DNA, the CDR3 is TGTGCCAGCACCCCGGGGAGGGACACCGGGGAGCTGTTTTTT.

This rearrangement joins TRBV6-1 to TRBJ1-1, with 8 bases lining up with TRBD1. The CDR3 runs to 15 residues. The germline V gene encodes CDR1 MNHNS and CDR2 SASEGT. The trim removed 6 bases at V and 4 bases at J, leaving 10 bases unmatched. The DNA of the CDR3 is TGTGCCAGCAGGGGACAGGACGCTATGAGCACTGAAGCTTTCTTT. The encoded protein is CASRGQDAMSTEAFF.

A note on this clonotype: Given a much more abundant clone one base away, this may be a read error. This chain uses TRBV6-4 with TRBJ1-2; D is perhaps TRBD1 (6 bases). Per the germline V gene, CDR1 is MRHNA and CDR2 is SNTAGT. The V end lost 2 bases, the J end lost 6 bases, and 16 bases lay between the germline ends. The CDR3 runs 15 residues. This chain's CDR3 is CASSDAGALSNGYTF. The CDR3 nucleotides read TGTGCCAGCAGTGACGCGGGGGCCCTATCGAATGGCTACACCTTC.

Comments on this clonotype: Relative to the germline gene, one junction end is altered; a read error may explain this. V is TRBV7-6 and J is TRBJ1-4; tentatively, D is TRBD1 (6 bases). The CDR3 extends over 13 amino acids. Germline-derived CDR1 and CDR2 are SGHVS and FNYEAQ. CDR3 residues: CASSLRGSEKRFF. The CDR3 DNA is TGTGCCAGCAGCTTGAGGGGGAGTGAAAAACGGTTTTTT.

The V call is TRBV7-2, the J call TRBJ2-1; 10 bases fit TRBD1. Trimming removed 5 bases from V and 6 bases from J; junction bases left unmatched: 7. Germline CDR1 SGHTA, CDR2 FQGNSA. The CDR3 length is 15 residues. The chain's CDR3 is CASSKGQGRCNEQFF. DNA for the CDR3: TGTGCCAGCAGCAAGGGACAGGGGAGGTGCAATGAGCAGTTCTTC.

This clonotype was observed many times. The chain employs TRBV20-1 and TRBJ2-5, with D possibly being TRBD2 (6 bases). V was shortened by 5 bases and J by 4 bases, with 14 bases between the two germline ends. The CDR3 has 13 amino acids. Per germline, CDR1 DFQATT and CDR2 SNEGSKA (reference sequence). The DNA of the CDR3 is TGCAGTGCTGCGGACTCGGGGGTAGAGACCCAGTACTTC. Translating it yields CSAADSGVETQYF.

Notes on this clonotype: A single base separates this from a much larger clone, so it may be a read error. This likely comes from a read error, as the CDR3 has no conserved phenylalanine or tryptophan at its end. The CDR3 DNA reads TGTGCCAGCAGCTTCCGGGACTTCGGCTCCTACGAGCAGTACCTC. Its protein product is CASSFRDFGSYEQYL. The chain couples TRBV7-9 to TRBJ2-7; tentative D call: TRBD2 (6 bases). CDR3 length equals 15 residues. Looked up from germline, CDR1 is SEHNR and CDR2 is FQNEAQ (reference sequence). V lost 3 bases and J 0 bases, leaving 12 bases between the germline ends.

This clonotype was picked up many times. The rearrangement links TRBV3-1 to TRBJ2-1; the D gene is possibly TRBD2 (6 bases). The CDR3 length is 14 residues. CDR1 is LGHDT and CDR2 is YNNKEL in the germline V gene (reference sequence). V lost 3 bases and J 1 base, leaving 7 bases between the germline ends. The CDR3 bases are TGTGCCAGCAGCCATCGGGGGTCCTACAATGAGCAGTTCTTC. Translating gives CASSHRGSYNEQFF.

This CDR3 reads CASSLTGAQAEKLFF. The CDR3 DNA follows: TGTGCCAGCAGCTTGACGGGGGCTCAAGCGGAAAAACTGTTTTTT. The V and J genes are TRBV5-6 and TRBJ1-4, with D possibly being TRBD1 (6 bases). The V end lost 1 base, the J end lost 8 bases, and 15 bases lay between the germline ends. The CDR3 has 15 amino acids. CDR1 and CDR2 (germline): SGHDT, YYEEEE.

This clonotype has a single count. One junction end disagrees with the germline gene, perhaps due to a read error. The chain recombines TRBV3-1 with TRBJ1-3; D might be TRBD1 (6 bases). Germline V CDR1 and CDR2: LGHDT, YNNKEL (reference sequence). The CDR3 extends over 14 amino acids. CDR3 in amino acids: CASSRRDTGNTTYF. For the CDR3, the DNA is TGTGCCAGCAGCCGCCGGGACACTGGAAACACCACATATTTT.

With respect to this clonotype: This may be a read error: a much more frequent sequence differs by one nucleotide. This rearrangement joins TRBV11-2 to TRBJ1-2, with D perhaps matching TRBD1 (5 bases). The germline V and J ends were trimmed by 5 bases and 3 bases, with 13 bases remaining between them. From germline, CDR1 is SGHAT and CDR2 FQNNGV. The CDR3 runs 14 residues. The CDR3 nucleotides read TGTGCCAGCAGCCGAGTCCAGGGAGACTATGGCTACACCTTC. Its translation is CASSRVQGDYGYTF.

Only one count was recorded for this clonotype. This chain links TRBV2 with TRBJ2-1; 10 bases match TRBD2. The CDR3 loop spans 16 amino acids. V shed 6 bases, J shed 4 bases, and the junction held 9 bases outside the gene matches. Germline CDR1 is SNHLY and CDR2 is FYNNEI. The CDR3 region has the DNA TGTGCCAGCAGACCCAAGAGCGGGGGGGGATACAATGAGCAGTTCTTC. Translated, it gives CASRPKSGGGYNEQFF.

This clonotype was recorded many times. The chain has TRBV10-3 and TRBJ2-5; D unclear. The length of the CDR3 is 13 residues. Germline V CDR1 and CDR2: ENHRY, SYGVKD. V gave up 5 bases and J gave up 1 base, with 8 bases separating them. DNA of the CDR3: TGTGCCATCAGTCCCTATGCCCAAGAGACCCAGTACTTC. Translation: CAISPYAQETQYF.

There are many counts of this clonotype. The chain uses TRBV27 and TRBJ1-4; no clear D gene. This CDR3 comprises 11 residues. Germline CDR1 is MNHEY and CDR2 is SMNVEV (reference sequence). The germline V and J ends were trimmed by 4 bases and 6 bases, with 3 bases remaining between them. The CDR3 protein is CASSSDEKLFF. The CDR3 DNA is TGTGCCAGCAGTTCTGATGAAAAACTGTTTTTT. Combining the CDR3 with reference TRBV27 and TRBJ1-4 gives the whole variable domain EAQVTQNPRYLITVTGKKLTVTCSQNMNHEYMSWYRQDPGLGLRQIYYSMNVEVTDKGDVPEGYKVSRKEKRNFPLILESPSPNQTSLYFCASSSDEKLFFGSGTQLSVL.

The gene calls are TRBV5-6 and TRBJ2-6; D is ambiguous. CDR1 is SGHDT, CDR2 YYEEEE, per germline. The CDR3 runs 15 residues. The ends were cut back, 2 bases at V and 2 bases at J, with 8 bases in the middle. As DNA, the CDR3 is TGTGCCAGCAGCTTAGGTTTCCCTGGGGCCAACGTCCTGACTTTC. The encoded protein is CASSLGFPGANVLTF.